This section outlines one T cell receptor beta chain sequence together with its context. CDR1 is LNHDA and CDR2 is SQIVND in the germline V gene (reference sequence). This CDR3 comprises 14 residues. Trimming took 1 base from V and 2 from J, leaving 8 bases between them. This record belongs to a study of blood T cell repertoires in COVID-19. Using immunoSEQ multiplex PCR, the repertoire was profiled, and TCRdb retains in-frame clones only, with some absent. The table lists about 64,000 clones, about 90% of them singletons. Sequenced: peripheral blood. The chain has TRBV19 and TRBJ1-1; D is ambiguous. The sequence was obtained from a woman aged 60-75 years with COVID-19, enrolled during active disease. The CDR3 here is CASSIGRTNTEAFF. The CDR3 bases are TGTGCCAGTAGTATAGGGAGGACTAACACTGAAGCTTTCTTT.